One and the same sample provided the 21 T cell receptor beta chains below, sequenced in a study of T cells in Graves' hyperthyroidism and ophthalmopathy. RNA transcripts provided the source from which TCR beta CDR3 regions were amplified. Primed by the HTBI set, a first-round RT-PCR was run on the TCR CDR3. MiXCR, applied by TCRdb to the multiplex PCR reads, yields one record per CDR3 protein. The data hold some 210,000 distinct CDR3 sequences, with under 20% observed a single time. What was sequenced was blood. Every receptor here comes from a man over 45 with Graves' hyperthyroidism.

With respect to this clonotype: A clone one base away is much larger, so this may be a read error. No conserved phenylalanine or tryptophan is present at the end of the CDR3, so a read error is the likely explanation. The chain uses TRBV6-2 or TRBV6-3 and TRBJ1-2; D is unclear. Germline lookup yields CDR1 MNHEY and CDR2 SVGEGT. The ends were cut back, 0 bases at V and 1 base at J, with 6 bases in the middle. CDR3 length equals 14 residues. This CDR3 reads CASSYSKNNYGYTL. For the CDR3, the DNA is TGTGCCAGCAGTTACTCGAAGAATAACTATGGCTACACCCTC.

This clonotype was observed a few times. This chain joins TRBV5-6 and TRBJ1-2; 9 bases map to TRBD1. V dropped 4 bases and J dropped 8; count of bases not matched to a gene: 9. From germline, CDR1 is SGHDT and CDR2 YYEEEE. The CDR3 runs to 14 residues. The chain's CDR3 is CASSPGQGPWGYTF. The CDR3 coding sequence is TGTGCCAGCAGCCCCGGACAGGGGCCTTGGGGCTACACCTTC.

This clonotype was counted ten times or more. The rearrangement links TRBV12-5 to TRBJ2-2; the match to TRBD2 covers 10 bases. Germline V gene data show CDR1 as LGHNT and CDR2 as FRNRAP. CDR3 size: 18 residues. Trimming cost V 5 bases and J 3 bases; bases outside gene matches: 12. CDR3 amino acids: CASGPGLAVRGDTGELFF. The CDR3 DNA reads TGTGCTAGTGGTCCCGGACTAGCGGTCAGAGGTGACACCGGGGAGCTGTTTTTT.

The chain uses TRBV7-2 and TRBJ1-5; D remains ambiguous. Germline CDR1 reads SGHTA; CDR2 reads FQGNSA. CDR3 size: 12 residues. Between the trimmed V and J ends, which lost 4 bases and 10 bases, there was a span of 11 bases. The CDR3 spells CASSSVGAPQHF. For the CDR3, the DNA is TGTGCCAGCAGCTCGGTCGGTGCTCCCCAGCATTTT.

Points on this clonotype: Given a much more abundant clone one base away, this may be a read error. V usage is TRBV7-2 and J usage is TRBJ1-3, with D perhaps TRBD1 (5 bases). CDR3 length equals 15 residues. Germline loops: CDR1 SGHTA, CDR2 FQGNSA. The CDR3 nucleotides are TGTGCCAGCAGCTTAGTTAGCGGGGGTGGAAACTCCATATATTTT. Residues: CASSLVSGGGNSIYF.

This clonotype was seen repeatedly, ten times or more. CDR3 bases: TGTGCCAGCAGCCAAGAGGGGAGCGGGCGTAGGTACAATGAGCAGTTCTTC. It codes for CASSQEGSGRRYNEQFF. V is TRBV3-1 and J is TRBJ2-1, with D perhaps TRBD2 (6 bases). The germline V gene encodes CDR1 LGHDT and CDR2 YNNKEL (reference sequence). The ends were cut back, 0 bases at V and 4 bases at J, with 16 bases in the middle. The CDR3 spans 17 residues.

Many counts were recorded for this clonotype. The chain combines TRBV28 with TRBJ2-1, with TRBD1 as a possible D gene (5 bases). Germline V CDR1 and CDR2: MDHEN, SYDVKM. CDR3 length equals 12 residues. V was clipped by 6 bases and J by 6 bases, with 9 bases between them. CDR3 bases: TGTGCCAGCAGCGACAGAGTCAATGAGCAGTTCTTC. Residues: CASSDRVNEQFF. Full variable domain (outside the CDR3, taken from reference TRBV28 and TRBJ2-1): DVKVTQSSRYLVKRTGEKVFLECVQDMDHENMFWYRQDPGLGLRLIYFSYDVKMKEKGDIPEGYSVSREKKERFSLILESASTNQTSMYLCASSDRVNEQFFGPGTRLTVL.

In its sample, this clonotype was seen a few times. The CDR3 sequence is CASSQGWQETQYF. In nucleotides, the CDR3 is TGCGCCAGCAGCCAAGGATGGCAAGAGACCCAGTACTTC. V usage is TRBV4-3 and J usage is TRBJ2-5, with unresolved D. The CDR3 has 13 residues. Per the germline V gene, CDR1 is LGHNA and CDR2 is YSLEER. The V and J ends lost 1 base and 2 bases respectively, with 5 bases between them.

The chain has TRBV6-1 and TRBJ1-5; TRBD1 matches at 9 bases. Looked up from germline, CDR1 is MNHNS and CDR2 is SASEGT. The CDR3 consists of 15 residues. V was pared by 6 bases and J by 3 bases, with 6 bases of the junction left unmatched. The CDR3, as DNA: TGTGCCAGCAGCCCGACAGGGGGGAACAATCAGCCCCAGCATTTT. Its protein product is CASSPTGGNNQPQHF.

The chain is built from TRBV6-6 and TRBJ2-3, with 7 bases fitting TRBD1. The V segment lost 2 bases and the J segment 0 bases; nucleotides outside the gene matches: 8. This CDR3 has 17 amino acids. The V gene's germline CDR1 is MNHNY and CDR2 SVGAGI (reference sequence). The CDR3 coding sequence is TGTGCCAGCAGTTACCGGGCAGGGGGTATAAGCACAGATACGCAGTATTTT. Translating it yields CASSYRAGGISTDTQYF.

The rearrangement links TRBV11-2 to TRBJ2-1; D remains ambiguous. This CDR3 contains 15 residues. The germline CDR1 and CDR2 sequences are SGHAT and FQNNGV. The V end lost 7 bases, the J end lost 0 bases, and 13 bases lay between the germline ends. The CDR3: CASTPAITSYNEQFF. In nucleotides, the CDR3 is TGTGCCAGCACCCCAGCGATAACCTCCTACAATGAGCAGTTCTTC.

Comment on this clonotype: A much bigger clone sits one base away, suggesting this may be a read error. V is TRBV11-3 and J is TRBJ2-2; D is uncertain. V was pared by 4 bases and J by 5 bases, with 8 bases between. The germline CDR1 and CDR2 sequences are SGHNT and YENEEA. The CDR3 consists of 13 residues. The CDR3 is CASSWTETGELFF. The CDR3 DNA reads TGTGCCAGCAGCTGGACGGAGACCGGGGAGCTGTTTTTT.

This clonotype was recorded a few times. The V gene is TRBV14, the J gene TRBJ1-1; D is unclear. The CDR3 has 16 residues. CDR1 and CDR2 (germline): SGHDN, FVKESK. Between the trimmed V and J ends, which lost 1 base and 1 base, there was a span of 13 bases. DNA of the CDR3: TGTGCCAGCAGCCAAGTGGGAATAGGATCGAACACTGAAGCTTTCTTT. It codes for CASSQVGIGSNTEAFF.

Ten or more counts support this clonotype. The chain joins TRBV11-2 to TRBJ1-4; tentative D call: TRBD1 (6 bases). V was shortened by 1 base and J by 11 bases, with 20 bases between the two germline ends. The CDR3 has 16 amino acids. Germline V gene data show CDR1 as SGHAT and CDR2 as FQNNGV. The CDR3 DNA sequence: TGTGCCAGCAGCTTAGCTACTCCAGGGGAGAGGCTGAAACTGTTTTTT. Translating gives CASSLATPGERLKLFF.

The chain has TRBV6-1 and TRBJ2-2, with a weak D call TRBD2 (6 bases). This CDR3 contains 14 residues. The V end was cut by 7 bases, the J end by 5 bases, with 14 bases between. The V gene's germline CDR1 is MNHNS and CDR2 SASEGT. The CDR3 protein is CASKPGLSTGELFF. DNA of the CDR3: TGTGCCAGCAAACCGGGACTTTCGACCGGGGAGCTGTTTTTT.

The CDR3: CASSPHTGLSGYEQYF. The CDR3 region has the DNA TGCGCCAGCAGCCCCCACACAGGGCTCTCAGGATACGAGCAGTACTTC. The V call is TRBV10-1, the J call TRBJ2-7, with D maybe TRBD1 (6 bases). CDR1 is WNHNN, CDR2 SYGVQD, per germline (reference sequence). The V end was cut by 6 bases, the J end by 4 bases, with 22 bases between. The length of the CDR3 is 16 residues.

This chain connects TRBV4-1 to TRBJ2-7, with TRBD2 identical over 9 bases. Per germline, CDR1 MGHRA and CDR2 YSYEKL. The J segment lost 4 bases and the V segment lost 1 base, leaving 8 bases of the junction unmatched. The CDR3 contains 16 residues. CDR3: CASSQGRGRALYEQYF. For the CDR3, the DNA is TGCGCCAGCAGCCAAGGCCGCGGGAGGGCCTTATACGAGCAGTACTTC.

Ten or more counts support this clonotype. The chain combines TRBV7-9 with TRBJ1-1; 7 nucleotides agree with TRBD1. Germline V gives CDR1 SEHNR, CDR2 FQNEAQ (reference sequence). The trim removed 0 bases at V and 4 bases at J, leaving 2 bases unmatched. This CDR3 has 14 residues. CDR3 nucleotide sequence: TGTGCCAGCAGCTTAGCAGGGGGCTCCACTGAAGCTTTCTTT. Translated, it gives CASSLAGGSTEAFF.

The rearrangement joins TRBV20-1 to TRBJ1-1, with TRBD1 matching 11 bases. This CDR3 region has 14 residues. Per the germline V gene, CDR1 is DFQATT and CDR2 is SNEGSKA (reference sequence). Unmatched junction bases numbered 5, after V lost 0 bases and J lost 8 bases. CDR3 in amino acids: CSARDPRTGGEAFF. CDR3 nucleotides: TGCAGTGCTAGAGATCCCCGGACAGGGGGCGAAGCTTTCTTT.

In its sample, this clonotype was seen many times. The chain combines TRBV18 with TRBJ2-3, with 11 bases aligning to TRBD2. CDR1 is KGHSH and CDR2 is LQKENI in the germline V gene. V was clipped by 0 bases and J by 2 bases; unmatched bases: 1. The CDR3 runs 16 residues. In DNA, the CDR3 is TGTGCCAGCTCACCACCGGGACTAGCGGCCACAGATACGCAGTATTTT. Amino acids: CASSPPGLAATDTQYF.

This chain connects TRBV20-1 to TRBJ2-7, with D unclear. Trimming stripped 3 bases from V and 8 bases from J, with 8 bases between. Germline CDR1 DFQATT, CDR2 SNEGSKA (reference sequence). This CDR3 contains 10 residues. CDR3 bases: TGCAGTGCTAGTCCTATAAAGCAGTACTTC. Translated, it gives CSASPIKQYF.